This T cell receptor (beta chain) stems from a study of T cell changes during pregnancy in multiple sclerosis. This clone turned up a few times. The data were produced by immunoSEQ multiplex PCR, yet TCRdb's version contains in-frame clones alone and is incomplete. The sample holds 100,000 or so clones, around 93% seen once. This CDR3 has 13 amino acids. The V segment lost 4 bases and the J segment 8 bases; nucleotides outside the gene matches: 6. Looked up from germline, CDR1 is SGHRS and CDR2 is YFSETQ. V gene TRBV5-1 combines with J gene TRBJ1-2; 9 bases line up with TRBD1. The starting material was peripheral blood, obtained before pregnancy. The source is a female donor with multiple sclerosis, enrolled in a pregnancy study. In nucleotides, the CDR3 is TGCGCCAGCAGCCCGACAGGGGGAGAGGGCTACACCTTC. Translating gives CASSPTGGEGYTF.